This T cell receptor beta chain was obtained from a study of T cell responses to AZD1222 COVID-19 vaccine. The study, taken as a whole, reports: No day 14 peak samples; only post-peak repertoires were characterized. Two AZD1222 doses significantly raised spike-specific TCR breadth and depth over controls. The donor cohort was predominantly white British with a female majority, and clonal diversity may have been underestimated.

Profiling relied on immunoSEQ multiplex PCR, and the TCRdb table lists in-frame clones only, not all of them. The sample carries some 150,000 clones, over 80% recorded once. CDR3 length: 16 amino acids. CDR1 and CDR2 (germline): SGHAT, FQNNGV. V dropped 0 bases and J dropped 10 bases, with 22 bases sitting between them. Points on this clone: The antigen is not known.

The rearrangement joins TRBV11-2 to TRBJ2-7; the D is unclear. The receptor's source is an adult who received the AZD1222 COVID-19 vaccine. The input for sequencing was peripheral blood, taken 28 days after the second AZD1222 dose. The CDR3 reads CASSLDGASSYPNQYF. The CDR3 DNA follows: TGTGCCAGCAGCTTAGATGGCGCGTCATCCTACCCGAATCAGTACTTC.